The 8 T cell receptor beta chains below were found in one sample sequenced in a study of shared clonotypes between healthy human individuals. Sequencing used immunoSEQ multiplex PCR; TCRdb keeps in-frame clones, though not all of them. The profile shows millions of clones, about 95% of them singletons. Terminally differentiated effector memory CD45RA+ cells were excluded from the naive CD8 cells, which were CD45RO-negative and positively selected for CCR7. The sequenced sample was naive CD8+ T cells sorted from blood. Every receptor here comes from a man younger than 35 in good health.

Notes on this clone: Other DNA sequences in this sample translate to the same CDR3. The gene calls are TRBV5-5 and TRBJ2-7; D tentatively reads TRBD1 or TRBD2 (5 bases each). V gave up 4 bases and J gave up 2 bases, with 13 bases separating them. Germline assignment: CDR1 SGHKS and CDR2 YYEKEE (reference sequence). The CDR3 loop spans 14 amino acids. The CDR3 is CASSPGTGTYEQYF. CDR3 sequence (DNA): TGTGCCAGCAGCCCCGGGACGGGTACCTACGAGCAGTACTTC.

The V and J genes are TRBV28 and TRBJ2-7; no reliable D call. The germline gives CDR1 MDHEN, CDR2 SYDVKM. The CDR3 covers 14 residues. V lost 3 bases and J 1 base, leaving 10 bases between the germline ends. The CDR3 loop reads CASSFIWDSYEQYF. CDR3 sequence (DNA): TGTGCCAGCAGTTTTATCTGGGATTCCTACGAGCAGTACTTC.

The chain joins TRBV7-2 to TRBJ2-1, with D perhaps matching TRBD1 (6 bases). Trimming cost V 5 bases and J 6 bases, with 11 bases left between them. The germline CDR1 and CDR2 sequences are SGHTA and FQGNSA. The CDR3 has 13 amino acids. In DNA form, the CDR3 reads TGTGCCAGCAGCCCACAGGGTATCAATGAGCAGTTCTTC. It specifies CASSPQGINEQFF.

This chain links TRBV2 with TRBJ2-1; D gene uncertain. Germline V gives CDR1 SNHLY, CDR2 FYNNEI. This CDR3 comprises 16 residues. Trimming took 7 bases from V and 1 from J, leaving 17 bases between them. The CDR3 spells CASMLSTELSYNEQFF. CDR3 nucleotides: TGTGCCAGCATGTTATCCACGGAGCTGTCCTACAATGAGCAGTTCTTC.

The V gene is TRBV4-1, the J gene TRBJ2-7; 7 bases line up with TRBD1. V trimming: 4 bases; J trimming: 5 bases; junction bases outside the gene matches: 11. The CDR3 extends over 15 amino acids. Germline lookup yields CDR1 MGHRA and CDR2 YSYEKL. This CDR3 is CASSLTGTVPHEQYF. CDR3 nucleotides: TGCGCCAGCAGCCTGACAGGGACGGTACCTCACGAGCAGTACTTC.

The chain is built from TRBV2 and TRBJ1-4; D unresolved. V lost 3 bases and J lost 4, with 3 bases in between. The germline CDR1 and CDR2 sequences are SNHLY and FYNNEI. The CDR3 is made up of 12 amino acids. The CDR3 reads CASSEGNEKLFF. The CDR3 nucleotides are TGTGCCAGCAGTGAGGGTAATGAAAAACTGTTTTTT.

J is TRBJ2-3 and V is TRBV10-2; perhaps TRBD1 as D (6 bases). CDR3 length: 20 amino acids. Germline CDR1 reads WSHSY; CDR2 reads SAAADI. V was pared by 1 base and J by 0 bases, with 23 bases between. The DNA for the CDR3 is TGCGCCAGCAGTGAGTTGGGGGCGGACAGAGTCGTTCCTAGCACAGATACGCAGTATTTT. It encodes CASSELGADRVVPSTDTQYF.

This chain connects TRBV11-2 to TRBJ2-7; no clear D. The ends were cut back, 7 bases at V and 0 bases at J, with 10 bases in the middle. The CDR3 sequence is 13 residues long. The germline CDR1 and CDR2 sequences are SGHAT and FQNNGV. CDR3 sequence reads: CASNIGPSYEQYF. CDR3 DNA: TGTGCCAGCAACATCGGGCCCTCCTACGAGCAGTACTTC.